Given below is one T cell receptor beta chain in context. Other DNA sequences of this sample code for an identical CDR3. This specimen belongs to a study of blood T cell repertoires in COVID-19. About the research overall: The cDNA or gDNA used as material had been derived from T cells, B-cell-depleted T cells, or PBMCs.

This CDR3 has 16 residues. Germline lookup yields CDR1 SGHRS and CDR2 YFSETQ. V was clipped by 0 bases and J by 4 bases; unmatched bases: 3. In the authors' workflow: Using reference gene primer amplification, nucleated cell counts were estimated. Sequenced by immunoSEQ multiplex PCR; TCRdb stores in-frame clones only, minus some. V and J calls and clone size come straight from that table; D and trimming were deduced from the DNA. This table holds roughly 200,000 clones, about 80% found once. The sample was peripheral blood. This clonotype was obtained from a man aged 70 or older with active or convalescent COVID-19. The chain couples TRBV5-1 to TRBJ2-3, with TRBD2 identical over 12 bases. The CDR3 region has the DNA TGCGCCAGCAGCTTGGTGCTAGCGGGGGGGTCAGATACGCAGTATTTT. It is translated as CASSLVLAGGSDTQYF.